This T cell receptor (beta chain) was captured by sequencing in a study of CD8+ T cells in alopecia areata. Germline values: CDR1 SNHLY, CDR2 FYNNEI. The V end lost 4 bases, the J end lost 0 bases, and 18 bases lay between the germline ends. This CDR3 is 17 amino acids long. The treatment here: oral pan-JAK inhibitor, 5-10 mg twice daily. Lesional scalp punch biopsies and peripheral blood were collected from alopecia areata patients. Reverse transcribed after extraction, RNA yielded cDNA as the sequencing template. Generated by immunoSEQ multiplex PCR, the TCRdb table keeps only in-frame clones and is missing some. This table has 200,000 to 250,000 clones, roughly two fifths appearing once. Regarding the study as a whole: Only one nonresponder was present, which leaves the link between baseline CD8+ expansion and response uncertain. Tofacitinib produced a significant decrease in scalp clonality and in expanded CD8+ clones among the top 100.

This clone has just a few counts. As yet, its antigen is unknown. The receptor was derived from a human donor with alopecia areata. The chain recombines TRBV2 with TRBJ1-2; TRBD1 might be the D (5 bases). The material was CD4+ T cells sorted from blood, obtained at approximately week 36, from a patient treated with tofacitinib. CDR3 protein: CASSALRTLHPNYGYTF. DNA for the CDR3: TGTGCCAGCAGTGCACTCCGGACACTCCACCCTAACTATGGCTACACCTTC.